This T cell receptor (beta chain) was recovered during a study of cytomegalovirus exposure and HLA in healthy donors. Notes on the study in general: TCR beta chain V- and J-gene trimming was linked, in a later analysis, to a missense variant in DCLRE1C. Several V segments, TRBV6-2 and TRBV6-3 among them, could not be told apart and were dropped. Later analysis revealed greater clonal expansion in HLA-associated TCR beta chains than in equally common others.

CDR1 is MNHEY, CDR2 SVGAGI, per germline. The CDR3 covers 15 residues. The V and J ends lost 3 bases and 4 bases respectively, with 15 bases between them. With regard to this clone: What it recognizes is unknown.

Primers for the PCR totalled 60 Vbeta and 13 Jbeta. The assay was immunoSEQ multiplex PCR, and TCRdb's table has in-frame clones only and misses some. The sample has some 190,000 clones, approximately 70% seen once. The TCR comes from a woman in her thirties in good health and CMV-seropositive. Sequencing was carried out using PBMCs. The gene calls are TRBV6-5 and TRBJ1-2; D might be TRBD1 (6 bases). The CDR3 nucleotides read TGTGCCAGCAGTTATAATCGGGGGGGCGGCTATGGCTACACCTTC. Translated, it gives CASSYNRGGGYGYTF.